The 21 T cell receptor beta chains reported below all come from one sample, sequenced in a study of cytomegalovirus exposure and HLA in healthy donors. A multiplex PCR was run with 60 Vbeta primers and 13 Jbeta primers. Profiled with immunoSEQ multiplex PCR; TCRdb holds only in-frame clones, not every one. The repertoire holds 100,000 or so clones, with around 70% as singletons. The sequenced sample consisted of PBMCs. The origin of the receptors is a man aged 35-49 years in good health and CMV-seropositive.

This chain joins TRBV7-6 and TRBJ2-2; D perhaps matches TRBD2 (6 bases). CDR3 length: 17 amino acids. In germline, CDR1 is SGHVS, CDR2 FNYEAQ. Trimming removed 2 bases at V and 4 bases at J, with 17 bases between. Here the CDR3 DNA reads TGTGCCAGCAGCTTACGGGACTCCAGAACGGGCACCGGGGAGCTGTTTTTT. Translated: CASSLRDSRTGTGELFF. The whole variable domain, remainder taken from reference TRBV7-6 and TRBJ2-2, is GAGVSQSPRYKVTKRGQDVALRCDPISGHVSLYWYRQALGQGPEFLTYFNYEAQQDKSGLPNDRFSAERPEGSISTLTIQRTEQRDSAMYRCASSLRDSRTGTGELFFGEGSRLTVL.

As regards this clone: The junction shows a germline mismatch at one end, possibly a read error. This chain uses TRBV4-3 with TRBJ2-1; 7 bases fit TRBD2. Germline lookup yields CDR1 LGHNA and CDR2 YSLEER. The CDR3 spans 15 residues. CDR3 DNA sequence: TGCGCCAGCAGCCAAGGTAATAGCGGGTACAGTGAGCAGTTCTTC. This gives the protein CASSQGNSGYSEQFF.

V and J are TRBV9 and TRBJ1-2; 8 nucleotides match TRBD1. The CDR3 has 13 residues. Germline CDR1 and CDR2: SGDLS and YYNGEE. J gave up 6 bases and V 2 bases, and 3 bases lay outside the gene matches. The CDR3 DNA reads as TGTGCCAGCAGCGTCGGACAGGGTGATGGCTACACCTTC. Its translation: CASSVGQGDGYTF.

The V and J genes are TRBV11-2 and TRBJ2-5; D is possibly TRBD2 (6 bases). The CDR3 consists of 14 residues. Per germline, CDR1 SGHAT and CDR2 FQNNGV. V dropped 4 bases and J dropped 5 bases, with 14 bases sitting between them. Written as DNA, the CDR3 is TGTGCCAGCAGCTCGGGACTCCTGGGGGAGACCCAGTACTTC. Protein product: CASSSGLLGETQYF.

V gene TRBV30 combines with J gene TRBJ2-7, with D unresolved. Germline V gene data show CDR1 as GTSNPN and CDR2 as SVGIG (reference sequence). The CDR3 totals 11 residues. V was shortened by 0 bases and J by 7 bases, with 7 bases between the two germline ends. CDR3 DNA sequence: TGTGCCTGGAGTGTCAGCGAAGAGCAGTACGTC. It is translated as CAWSVSEEQYV.

V usage is TRBV30 and J usage is TRBJ2-7, with TRBD1 matching 7 bases. J was trimmed by 5 bases and V by 2 bases; bases with no gene match: 6. The germline gives CDR1 GTSNPN, CDR2 SVGIG (reference sequence). CDR3 length equals 13 residues. CDR3 sequence (DNA): TGTGCCTGGAGTTCAGGGGGAGTGCACGAGCAGTACGTC. It is translated as CAWSSGGVHEQYV.

The chain joins TRBV14 to TRBJ1-4; D possibly corresponds to TRBD1 (5 bases). Trimming took off 0 bases at V and 7 bases at J, with 18 bases between the two ends. From germline, CDR1 is SGHDN and CDR2 FVKESK. The CDR3 covers 17 residues. The CDR3 protein is CASSQEAPTVSLEKLFF. In DNA, the CDR3 is TGTGCCAGCAGCCAAGAAGCCCCGACAGTATCTCTTGAAAAACTGTTTTTT.

The V gene is TRBV9, the J gene TRBJ2-5; 14 nucleotides line up with TRBD2. The CDR3 contains 15 residues. Germline assignment: CDR1 SGDLS and CDR2 YYNGEE. V was clipped by 3 bases and J by 5 bases; unmatched bases: 3. The CDR3 nucleotides are TGTGCCAGCAGCGGGAGGACTAGCGGGAGGGAGACCCAGTACTTC. Translated: CASSGRTSGRETQYF. Drawing the rest from reference TRBV9 and TRBJ2-5, the complete variable domain is DSGVTQTPKHLITATGQRVTLRCSPRSGDLSVYWYQQSLDQGLQFLIQYYNGEERAKGNILERFSAQQFPDLHSELNLSSLELGDSALYFCASSGRTSGRETQYFGPGTRLLVL.

The CDR3 region is CARSFSGRSNQPQHF. Here the CDR3 DNA reads TGTGCCAGAAGCTTTTCGGGGAGGAGCAATCAGCCCCAGCATTTT. This chain uses TRBV5-3 with TRBJ1-5; unclear D gene. TRBV5-3 is an ORF, and what it does is uncertain. The length of the CDR3 is 15 residues. The V end lost 2 bases, the J end lost 1 base, and 10 bases lay between the germline ends.

The V call is TRBV5-4, the J call TRBJ2-1; D gene unclear. Trimming removed 7 bases at V and 0 bases at J, with 20 bases between. This CDR3 region has 17 residues. Per germline, CDR1 SGHNT and CDR2 YYREEE (reference sequence). The CDR3 DNA sequence: TGTGCCAGCTCTTACCCAACCGAGACTTTCTCCTACAATGAGCAGTTCTTC. This sequence encodes CASSYPTETFSYNEQFF.

This clone came up once. V is TRBV2 and J is TRBJ2-5; 7 bases match TRBD1. CDR3 length equals 14 residues. With 7 bases clipped from V and 7 bases from J, the junction kept 12 bases outside the gene matches. Germline CDR1 is SNHLY and CDR2 is FYNNEI. The CDR3 DNA sequence: TGTGCCAGCAACCTAGGACTGCCAGGGGGGACCCAGTACTTC. Translating gives CASNLGLPGGTQYF.

This clone has only a few counts. The sample carries other DNA sequences with the same CDR3. The J gene is TRBJ1-2, the V gene TRBV30; 7 bases match TRBD1. The V gene end was trimmed by 4 bases and the J gene end by 1 base; junction bases not matched to a gene: 3. Germline lookup yields CDR1 GTSNPN and CDR2 SVGIG (reference sequence). The CDR3 consists of 13 residues. This CDR3 is CAWKGQFNYGYTF. The CDR3 DNA reads as TGTGCCTGGAAGGGACAGTTTAACTATGGCTACACCTTC.

This clone appeared a few times. CDR3 bases: TGTGCCAGCAGTTGGGACGGACAGCGCACAGATACGCAGTATTTT. Protein sequence: CASSWDGQRTDTQYF. The gene calls are TRBV27 and TRBJ2-3; D might be TRBD1 (6 bases). This CDR3 spans 15 amino acids. Germline V lookup: CDR1 MNHEY, CDR2 SMNVEV (reference sequence). Trimming removed 4 bases from V and 1 base from J, with 12 bases in between.

The gene calls are TRBV19 and TRBJ1-5, with a tentative D call TRBD1 (6 bases). CDR3 length: 16 residues. V lost 3 bases, J lost 1 base, and 13 bases lay in between. CDR1 LNHDA and CDR2 SQIVND come from the germline V gene (reference sequence). CDR3 sequence (DNA): TGTGCCAGTAGTATCGGTTCCAGGGGAAGCAATCAGCCCCAGCATTTT. Protein sequence: CASSIGSRGSNQPQHF. The full variable domain, rest sourced from reference TRBV19 and TRBJ1-5, is DGGITQSPKYLFRKEGQNVTLSCEQNLNHDAMYWYRQDPGQGLRLIYYSQIVNDFQKGDIAEGYSVSREKKESFPLTVTSAQKNPTAFYLCASSIGSRGSNQPQHFGDGTRLSIL.

This clone was counted between two and nine times. The chain uses TRBV2 and TRBJ1-2, with a tentative D call TRBD1 (6 bases). The CDR3 runs to 16 residues. From germline, CDR1 is SNHLY and CDR2 FYNNEI. The V end lost 6 bases, the J end lost 4 bases, and 21 bases lay between the germline ends. The CDR3 region has the DNA TGTGCCAGCAGCCCCAGAGGGACAAACAACCCCTATGGCTACACCTTC. Its protein is CASSPRGTNNPYGYTF.

The V call is TRBV28, the J call TRBJ1-1; no definite D call. CDR1 is MDHEN and CDR2 is SYDVKM in the germline V gene. Between the trimmed V and J ends, which lost 3 bases and 2 bases, there was a span of 16 bases. This CDR3 is 16 amino acids long. CDR3 sequence reads: CASSFATHSDNTEAFF. CDR3 DNA sequence: TGTGCCAGCAGTTTCGCGACTCACTCTGATAACACTGAAGCTTTCTTT.

This chain's CDR3 is CARTPSSEQFF. CDR3 nucleotides: TGTGCCAGAACGCCTAGCTCGGAGCAGTTCTTC. The gene calls are TRBV19 and TRBJ2-1; D might be TRBD2 (5 bases). Germline V gives CDR1 LNHDA, CDR2 SQIVND (reference sequence). The CDR3 is 11 amino acids. V was shortened by 9 bases and J by 10 bases, with 13 bases between the two germline ends.

V gene TRBV6-1 combines with J gene TRBJ2-7; 12 nucleotides agree with TRBD2. This CDR3 spans 16 amino acids. J gave up 4 bases and V 4 bases, and 8 bases lay outside the gene matches. Looked up from germline, CDR1 is MNHNS and CDR2 is SASEGT. The CDR3 here is CASSATGTSGWYEQYV. CDR3 DNA: TGTGCCAGCAGTGCCACTGGGACTAGCGGGTGGTACGAGCAGTACGTC.

The chain couples TRBV10-3 to TRBJ2-5; D is unclear. CDR3 length: 13 residues. CDR1 ENHRY and CDR2 SYGVKD come from the germline V gene. Trimming shortened V by 4 bases and J by 0 bases, and 6 bases separated the two germline ends. This CDR3 reads CAISGTDQETQYF. The CDR3 DNA sequence: TGTGCCATCAGTGGAACGGACCAAGAGACCCAGTACTTC.

The J gene is TRBJ2-5, the V gene TRBV30, with 7 positions matching TRBD1. The closer fit of TRBJ2-7 to the DNA end suggests the J call may be wrong. CDR3 length: 13 residues. CDR1 is GTSNPN and CDR2 is SVGIG in the germline V gene (reference sequence). The CDR3 DNA reads as TGTGCCTGGGACCGGGACAGAGCCTACGAGCAGTACTTC. This gives the protein CAWDRDRAYEQYF.

The V and J genes are TRBV27 and TRBJ1-5, with D uncertain. V was cut by 2 bases and J by 0 bases, with 11 bases left in between. Germline loops: CDR1 MNHEY, CDR2 SMNVEV (reference sequence). The CDR3 covers 16 residues. In DNA form, the CDR3 reads TGTGCCAGCAGTTTAAGGCGGATTTATAGCAATCAGCCCCAGCATTTT. It is translated as CASSLRRIYSNQPQHF.